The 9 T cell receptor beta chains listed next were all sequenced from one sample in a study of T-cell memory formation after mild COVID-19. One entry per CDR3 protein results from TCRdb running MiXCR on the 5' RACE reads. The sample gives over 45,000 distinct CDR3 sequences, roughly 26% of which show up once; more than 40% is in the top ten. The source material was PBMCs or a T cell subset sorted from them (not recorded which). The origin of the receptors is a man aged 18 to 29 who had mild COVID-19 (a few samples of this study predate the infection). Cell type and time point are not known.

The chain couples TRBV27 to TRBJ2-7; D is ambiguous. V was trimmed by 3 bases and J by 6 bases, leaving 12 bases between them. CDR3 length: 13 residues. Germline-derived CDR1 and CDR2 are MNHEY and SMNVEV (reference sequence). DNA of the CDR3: TGTGCCAGCAGTTTTGGATCGAGGAGCGAGCAGTACTTC. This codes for CASSFGSRSEQYF.

The DNA of the CDR3 is TGTGCCAGCAGTTACCCCGACAGGGAAGAGACCCAGTACTTC. Amino acids: CASSYPDREETQYF. The gene calls are TRBV6-6 and TRBJ2-5; 7 positions agree with TRBD1. The V and J ends lost 2 bases and 3 bases, in that order; junction bases with no gene match: 3. The CDR3 runs to 14 residues. Germline lookup yields CDR1 MNHNY and CDR2 SVGAGI (reference sequence).

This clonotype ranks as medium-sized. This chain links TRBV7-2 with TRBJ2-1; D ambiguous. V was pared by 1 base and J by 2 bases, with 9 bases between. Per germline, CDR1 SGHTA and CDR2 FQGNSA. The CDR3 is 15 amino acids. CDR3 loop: CASSLDLSTYNEQFF. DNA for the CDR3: TGTGCCAGCAGCTTAGATCTTAGTACCTACAATGAGCAGTTCTTC.

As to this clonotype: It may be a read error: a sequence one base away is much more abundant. CDR3 sequence reads: CASSVWKVPQGYTF. The CDR3 DNA follows: TGCGCCAGCAGTGTGTGGAAAGTCCCACAGGGCTACACCTTC. V and J are TRBV10-2 and TRBJ1-2; no definite D call. Trimming left V 4 bases short and J 8 bases short, with 17 bases between. CDR3 length equals 14 residues. Germline lookup yields CDR1 WSHSY and CDR2 SAAADI.

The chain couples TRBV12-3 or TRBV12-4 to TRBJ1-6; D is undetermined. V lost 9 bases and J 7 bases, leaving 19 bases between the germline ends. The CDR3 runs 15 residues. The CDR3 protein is CASKRGGFHNSPLHF. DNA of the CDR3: TGTGCCAGTAAGAGAGGCGGGTTTCACAATTCACCCCTCCACTTT.

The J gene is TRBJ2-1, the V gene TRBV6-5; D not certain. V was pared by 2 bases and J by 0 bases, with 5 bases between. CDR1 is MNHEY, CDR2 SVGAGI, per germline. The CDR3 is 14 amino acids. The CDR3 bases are TGTGCCAGCAGTTACCGGGCCTCCTACAATGAGCAGTTCTTC. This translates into CASSYRASYNEQFF.

CDR3 sequence (DNA): TGTGCCAGTAAAGAGCGGGCGAACTCCTACGAGCAGTACTTC. It is translated as CASKERANSYEQYF. The rearrangement links TRBV7-2 to TRBJ2-7, with D perhaps matching TRBD2 (6 bases). Germline CDR1 SGHTA, CDR2 FQGNSA. Deletions cut 9 bases from V and 0 bases from J, with 15 bases between. The length of the CDR3 is 14 residues. Using reference TRBV7-2 and TRBJ2-7 for the parts outside the CDR3, the full variable domain is GAGVSQSPSNKVTEKGKDVELRCDPISGHTALYWYRQSLGQGLEFLIYFQGNSAPDKSGLPSDRFSAERTGGSVSTLTIQRTQQEDSAVYLCASKERANSYEQYFGPGTRLTVT.

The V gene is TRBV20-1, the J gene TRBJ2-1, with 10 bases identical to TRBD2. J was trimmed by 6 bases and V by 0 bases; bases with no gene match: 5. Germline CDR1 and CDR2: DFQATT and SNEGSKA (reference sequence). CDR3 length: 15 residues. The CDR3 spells CSARDGTSDGNEQFF. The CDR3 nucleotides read TGCAGTGCTAGAGACGGGACTAGCGATGGCAATGAGCAGTTCTTC.

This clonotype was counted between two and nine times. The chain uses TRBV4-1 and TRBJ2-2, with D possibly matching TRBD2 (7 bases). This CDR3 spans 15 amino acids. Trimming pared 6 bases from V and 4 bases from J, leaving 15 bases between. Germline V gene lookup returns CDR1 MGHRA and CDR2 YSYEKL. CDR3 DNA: TGCGCCAGCAGTTACGGGGGGCTCGGCACCGGGGAGCTGTTTTTT. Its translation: CASSYGGLGTGELFF.